This TCR beta chain was recovered during a study of blood T cell repertoires in COVID-19. The CDR3 loop spans 17 amino acids. The trim removed 2 bases at V and 6 bases at J, leaving 11 bases unmatched. Germline CDR1 is LGHDT and CDR2 is YNNKEL (reference sequence). In the original analysis: Nucleated cell number was recorded as an estimate derived from reference gene primer amplification. This table comes from immunoSEQ multiplex PCR, and its TCRdb copy is limited to in-frame clones, with some not included. The V and J calls and the clone size are those of that table, but D and trimming were determined from the DNA. The table includes about 370,000 clones, approximately 90% detected once.

Sequencing was performed on PBMCs or T cells enriched from blood (not recorded which). The chain is built from TRBV3-1 (or the pseudogene TRBV3-2) and TRBJ2-3; 10 positions match TRBD2. The receptor comes from a man aged 18 to 30 who had recovered from COVID-19. Here the CDR3 reads CASSQTPSGRVTDTQYF. DNA for the CDR3: TGTGCCAGCAGCCAAACCCCAAGCGGGAGGGTAACGGATACGCAGTATTTT.